Described below is a single T cell receptor beta chain sequence and its context. What it binds is unknown. Produced via immunoSEQ multiplex PCR; TCRdb's table is partial and in-frame only. The sample includes 180,000 or so clones, more than 70% seen only once; the top ten take roughly 26%. After removal of 5 bases from V and 3 bases from J, the junction contained 7 bases not matched to a gene. The CDR3 runs 15 residues. Germline CDR1 is MNHEY and CDR2 is SMNVEV (reference sequence). This specimen belongs to a study of T cell responses to AZD1222 COVID-19 vaccine. Findings and limits, study-wide: Only a handful of AZD1222 recipients, six or seven in all, had baseline seropositivity. It should be noted that donors were predominantly white British and more often female, and clonal diversity was possibly underestimated.

The source was peripheral blood, collected 28 days after the second AZD1222 dose. The chain is built from TRBV27 and TRBJ2-7, with 10 bases that match TRBD2. This sequence was found in an adult who received the AZD1222 COVID-19 vaccine. The CDR3 here is CASSTVAGGGYEQYF. In DNA form, the CDR3 reads TGTGCCAGCAGTACCGTAGCGGGAGGAGGCTACGAGCAGTACTTC.